This is a list of T cell receptor beta chains from one sample in a study of T cell repertoires and HLA-DP antigens. Libraries were prepared by immunoSEQ multiplex PCR; TCRdb keeps only in-frame clonotypes and omits some of them. The sample lists around 820 clones; roughly 48% were seen once. The sample comprised alloreactive CD137+ CD4+ T cells from cultured PBMCs. These receptors were collected from a man in his sixties in good health and CMV-seronegative. Each CDR3 is given with its conserved first and last residue. D genes are given only for firm matches. Size tells how often a clone was seen (once, few, many) or the class of an expanded clone, and some rows leave it out.

j_gene | d_gene | abundance | v_gene | CDR3nt | CDR3aa
TRBJ1-5 | TRBD1 | - | TRBV7-9 | TGTGCCAGCAGCCGAATATCCGGGACAGGGATCAATCGGCCCCAGCATTTT | CASSRISGTGINRPQHF
TRBJ1-6 | TRBD1 | - | TRBV6-6 | TGTGCCAGATGGACAGGGGGGTTAAATTCACCCCTCCACTTT | CARWTGGLNSPLHF
TRBJ2-1 | TRBD1 | once | TRBV7-9 | TGTGCCAGCAGCTTAGGTGGACAGGGCCCCTACAATGAGCAGTTCTTC | CASSLGGQGPYNEQFF
TRBJ1-3 | - | medium-sized | TRBV18 | TGTGCCAGCTCACCGCGGCCGTTCGGGGGAAACACCATATATTTT | CASSPRPFGGNTIYF
TRBJ2-2 | - | - | TRBV7-9 | TGTGCCAGCAGCTTACGGGGAACCGGGGAGCTGTTTTTT | CASSLRGTGELFF
TRBJ1-2 | TRBD1 | medium-sized | TRBV11-2 | TGTGCCAGCAGCTTAGGCAGGGGGTGGAACTATGGCTACACCTTC | CASSLGRGWNYGYTF
TRBJ2-1 | TRBD2 | - | TRBV7-2 | TGTGCCAGCAGCTTAGCCACTAGCGGGAACCCCAAAGCGCAGTTCTTC | CASSLATSGNPKAQFF
TRBJ2-1 | - | - | TRBV9 | TGTGCCAGCAGCGCCCGGGGGCCCCCGGGTGAGCAGTTCTTC | CASSARGPPGEQFF
TRBJ1-4 | - | hyperexpanded | TRBV7-9 | TGTGCCAGCAGCCGGGCTGCGGACAGTAATGAAAAACTGTTTTTT | CASSRAADSNEKLFF
TRBJ2-1 | TRBD2 | once | TRBV5-3 | TGTGCCAGAAGCTTGATCTTGCGGGGGGGCCCCGACTCCTACAATGAGCAGTTCTTC | CARSLILRGGPDSYNEQFF
TRBJ1-1 | - | - | TRBV7-3 | TGTGCCAGCAGCTTAGACGGGTCAGTGAACACTGAAGCTTTCTTT | CASSLDGSVNTEAFF
TRBJ1-2 | - | once | TRBV4-2 | TGTGCCAGCAGCTTATTGTCCAGGGTTAATGGCTACACCTTC | CASSLLSRVNGYTF
TRBJ2-4 | - | - | TRBV19 | TGTGCCAGTAGTATAAGGGGGGACTCTACCGGGGACATTCAGTACTTC | CASSIRGDSTGDIQYF
TRBJ2-1 | TRBD2 | - | TRBV6-5 | TGTGCCAGCAGTTACTCGGCTAGCGGGAGGAGGGTGCAGTTCTTC | CASSYSASGRRVQFF
TRBJ1-5 | - | - | TRBV6-1 | TGTGCCAGCAGTGAAGGGGAAACAGGGAGTCAGCCCCAGCATTTT | CASSEGETGSQPQHF
TRBJ1-2 | - | once | TRBV7-1 | TGTGCCAGCAGCTTAGAGATAAGCGGCTACACCTTC | CASSLEISGYTF
TRBJ1-1 | - | - | TRBV6-5 | TGTGCCAGCAGTTACTCGGGGACGACGCCTAGGTCAGCTTTCTTT | CASSYSGTTPRSAFF
TRBJ1-2 | - | - | TRBV6-8 | TGTGCCAGCAGCCGCGGAGCTAACTATGGCTACACCTTC | CASSRGANYGYTF
TRBJ1-1 | - | - | TRBV7-6 | TGTGCCAGCAGCTTAGAGGTCAGGGGAGAACGAGCTTTCTTT | CASSLEVRGERAFF
TRBJ1-1 | - | medium-sized | TRBV7-3 | TGTGCCAGCAGCTTAACGGGACGGATGAACACTGAAGCTTTCTTT | CASSLTGRMNTEAFF
TRBJ1-1 | - | - | TRBV30 | TGTGCCTGGAATCTCGAAATGAACACTGAAGCTTTCTTT | CAWNLEMNTEAFF
TRBJ1-6 | TRBD1 | - | TRBV4-2 | TGTGCCAGCAGCGCCTGGGACAGGGGGTTTAATTCACCCCTCCACTTT | CASSAWDRGFNSPLHF
TRBJ2-1 | - | - | TRBV5-6 | TGTGCCAGCAGGGACCTGACGGACCCGATGGACGGGGAGCAGTTCTTC | CASRDLTDPMDGEQFF
TRBJ2-2 | - | - | TRBV7-3 | TGTGCCAGCAGCTTAGTGGTCGCGCCCGGGGAGCTGTTTTTT | CASSLVVAPGELFF
TRBJ1-6 | - | - | TRBV26 | TGTGCCAGCAGTTTATCGTCCACCCTCCACTTT | CASSLSSTLHF
TRBJ2-6 | - | - | TRBV28 | TGTGCCAGCAGTGGGGTGCACTTGACACAAAGTCGGGCCAACGTCCTGACTTTC | CASSGVHLTQSRANVLTF
TRBJ1-2 | TRBD1 | - | TRBV11-3 | TGTGCCAGCAGCTTAGCTAGGGGGCCTAACTATGGCTACACCTTC | CASSLARGPNYGYTF
TRBJ2-1 | TRBD2 | - | TRBV5-3 | TGTGCCAGCAGCGAGAGCGGGGCGTACAATGAGCAGTTCTTC | CASSESGAYNEQFF
TRBJ1-2 | - | few | TRBV18 | TGTGCCAGCTCACCACGCCAGACTAGCTATGGCTACACCTTC | CASSPRQTSYGYTF
TRBJ2-1 | - | medium-sized | TRBV21-1 | TGTGCCAGCAGCAACGGACTAGCGGGAGAGTTTCTCCTTGGTAGGAATGAGCAGTTCTTC | CASSNGLAGEFLLGRNEQFF
TRBJ2-2 | - | few | TRBV7-8 | TGTGCCAGCAGCTTACGGGGAACCGGGGAGCTGTTTTTT | CASSLRGTGELFF
TRBJ1-4 | - | few | TRBV7-9 | TGTGCCAGCAGCTCAGGGAGGGAATCCGAAAAACTGTTTTTT | CASSSGRESEKLFF
TRBJ2-1 | - | - | TRBV30 | TGTGCCTGGTCGAACAAGGGCAGGAGCTCCTACAATGAGCAGTTCTTC | CAWSNKGRSSYNEQFF
TRBJ2-5 | TRBD2 | - | TRBV7-2 | TGTGCCAGCAGCTTATCTGGACTAGCAGTCCAAGAGACCCAGTACTTC | CASSLSGLAVQETQYF
TRBJ1-2 | TRBD1 | medium-sized | TRBV7-2 | TGTGCCAGCAGCTCAGACAGGGGCTATGGCTACACCTTC | CASSSDRGYGYTF
TRBJ1-1 | - | - | TRBV7-2 | TGTGCCAGCAGCCCCCCCGGGGCCTCGAACACTGAAGCTTTCTTT | CASSPPGASNTEAFF
TRBJ2-6 | - | - | TRBV5-6 | TGTGCCAGCGTTGCCACAATAGTCACAAATCGGGCCAACGTCCTGACTTTC | CASVATIVTNRANVLTF
TRBJ2-7 | - | large | TRBV18 | TGTGCCAGCTCATCGATGACAGGCGAATGGTACGAGCAGTACTTC | CASSSMTGEWYEQYF
TRBJ2-3 | - | - | TRBV11-2 | TGTGCCAGCAGCTTGGGGGATACGCAGTATTTT | CASSLGDTQYF
TRBJ1-5 | - | - | TRBV7-9 | TGTGCCAGCAGCTTAGTGACGGGAGGGATGGGTCAGCCCCAGCATTTT | CASSLVTGGMGQPQHF
TRBJ1-3 | TRBD1 | - | TRBV11-2 | TGTGCCAGCAGCCATATCAAGACAGGGGCCTCTGGAAACACCATATATTTT | CASSHIKTGASGNTIYF
TRBJ2-3 | - | - | TRBV11-1 | TGTGCCAGCAGCCCCCGGGGGAGAGCCAGCACAGATACGCAGTATTTT | CASSPRGRASTDTQYF
TRBJ2-6 | - | - | TRBV29-1 | TGCAGCTCTGCATGGCCTGGGGCCAACGTCCTGACTTTC | CSSAWPGANVLTF
TRBJ2-1 | - | few | TRBV7-2 | TGTGCCAGCAGCTTAGCTCCACCGCCGGGCAATGAGCAGTTCTTC | CASSLAPPPGNEQFF
TRBJ1-4 | - | large | TRBV9 | TGTGCCAGCAGCCTTCGCCGGGACCCCGATGAAAAACTGTTTTTT | CASSLRRDPDEKLFF
TRBJ2-3 | TRBD2 | large | TRBV2 | TGTGCCAGCAGCACCTGGACTAGCGGAGACACAGATACGCAGTATTTT | CASSTWTSGDTDTQYF
TRBJ2-1 | - | few | TRBV5-6 | TGTGCCAGCAGCTTGGGGTTTATGAGGGACAATGAGCAGTTCTTC | CASSLGFMRDNEQFF
TRBJ1-6 | - | - | TRBV11-1 | TGTGCCAGCAGCTCCCTTGAGATACAGTTTCCCGCCCTCCACTTT | CASSSLEIQFPALHF
TRBJ1-4 | TRBD1 | few | TRBV7-9 | TGTGCCAGCAGTCGGGACAGCTCGCGTGGAAAACTGTTTTTT | CASSRDSSRGKLFF
TRBJ2-3 | TRBD2 | - | TRBV5-1 | TGCGCCAGCAGCTTGGTCGCCGGGGGGAGCACAGATACGCAGTATTTT | CASSLVAGGSTDTQYF
TRBJ1-2 | - | once | TRBV10-3 | TGTGCCAGCAGTTCCCCCGCGGGACGGAACTATGGCTACACCTTC | CASSSPAGRNYGYTF
TRBJ1-1 | - | - | TRBV7-9 | TGTGCCAGCAGCTTAGAAGGGGGGAACACTGAAGCTTTCTTT | CASSLEGGNTEAFF